This TCR beta chain was observed in a study of regulatory T cells in long-lasting Graves disease. Overall study results and limits: Persistent patients shared more public clonotypes (over 2,500) than new patients (just under 1,000).

This CDR3 has 17 amino acids. From germline, CDR1 is MDHEN and CDR2 SYDVKM. Time point specified: persistent/refractory GD, antithyroid drugs over 5 years with positive TRAb. TCR sequences were obtained from RNA taken from PBMCs. This clonotype was counted between two and nine times. Its antigen is unknown. The junction does not match germline at one end; this may be a read error. Assembly of TCR beta libraries relied on iRepertoire HTBI primers together with Arm-PCR of CDR3 regions. Each CDR3 protein is one row after TCRdb ran MiXCR on the multiplex PCR reads. Of 500,000 to 700,000 distinct CDR3 sequences in the sample, about 32% were seen once.

The sequencing here drew on peripheral blood mononuclear cells (PBMCs), taken when the disease was refractory, from a patient treated with antithyroid drugs. This sequence joins TRBV28 and TRBJ2-2, with D perhaps given as TRBD1 or TRBD2 (6 bases each). The TCR sequence derives from a female donor with Graves disease. In nucleotides, the CDR3 is TGTGCCAGCAGTCCCACCCAACAGGGAGTAACACCGGGGGAACTGTTTTTT. It codes for CASSPTQQGVTPGELFF.